The clone carrying this T cell receptor (beta chain) was counted a single time. This entry belongs to a study of control samples from healthy donors and cancer patients. TCRdb's table, derived via immunoSEQ multiplex PCR, lists solely in-frame clones and lacks some. The sample contains roughly 80,000 clones, roughly 89% of which appear only once. V lost 0 bases and J lost 6; bases outside the gene matches: 7. The CDR3 sequence is 15 residues long. CDR1 MGHRA and CDR2 YSYEKL come from the germline V gene. The TCR was taken from a man over 45 in good health. The chain combines TRBV4-1 with TRBJ2-7; 8 nucleotides align to TRBD1. The source material was blood. Here the CDR3 reads CASSQDLGRGREQYF. Written as DNA, the CDR3 is TGCGCCAGCAGCCAAGATCTAGGCAGGGGGCGCGAGCAGTACTTC.